The 7 T cell receptor beta chains below all came from one sample that was sequenced in a study of blood T cell repertoires in COVID-19. The method was immunoSEQ multiplex PCR; TCRdb's version includes in-frame clones alone and lacks a portion of them. Among 150,000 to 200,000 clones, 70% to 90% were seen once, and the ten largest hold 3% to 4%. The sample taken for sequencing was peripheral blood. These receptors all stem from a man between 60 and 75 years old with acute or convalescent COVID-19.

CDR3 sequence: CASSQLTGTSGRGGNIQYF. In DNA form, the CDR3 reads TGTGCCAGCAGCCAGTTAACCGGGACTAGCGGTCGAGGGGGAAACATTCAGTACTTC. V usage is TRBV3-1 (or the pseudogene TRBV3-2) and J usage is TRBJ2-4; 11 bases match TRBD2. The CDR3 runs to 19 residues. Germline loops: CDR1 LGHDT, CDR2 YNNKEL (reference sequence). J was trimmed by 6 bases and V by 3 bases; bases with no gene match: 16.

The chain is built from TRBV18 and TRBJ1-1; D possibly corresponds to TRBD1 (5 bases). V lost 3 bases and J 3 bases, leaving 11 bases between the germline ends. The V gene's germline CDR1 is KGHSH and CDR2 LQKENI. The CDR3 extends over 14 amino acids. The CDR3 loop is CASSPLTDDTEAFF. CDR3 DNA sequence: TGTGCCAGCTCACCGTTGACAGATGACACTGAAGCTTTCTTT.

The chain couples TRBV19 to TRBJ2-7, with 7 bases that match TRBD1. V shed 2 bases, J shed 3 bases, and the junction held 7 bases outside the gene matches. The germline V gene encodes CDR1 LNHDA and CDR2 SQIVND (reference sequence). The CDR3 runs 15 residues. The CDR3 DNA is TGTGCCAGTAGTATACGGACAGGCTGGGTCTACGAGCAGTACTTC. Translation gives CASSIRTGWVYEQYF.

This clone was seen a handful of times. V and J are TRBV7-2 and TRBJ1-5; weak D call: TRBD1 (6 bases). The CDR3 length is 16 residues. The V gene's germline CDR1 is SGHTA and CDR2 FQGNSA. V lost 4 bases and J lost 3, with 16 bases in between. CDR3 nucleotides: TGTGCCAGCAGCTCCTCTTTTACAGGGTACAATCAGCCCCAGCATTTT. Translation gives CASSSSFTGYNQPQHF.

The chain recombines TRBV6-5 with TRBJ2-1; TRBD1 matches at 8 bases. This CDR3 region has 15 residues. Per germline, CDR1 MNHEY and CDR2 SVGAGI. The V segment lost 6 bases and the J segment 0 bases; nucleotides outside the gene matches: 4. Here the CDR3 DNA reads TGTGCCAGCAGGTACAGGGGGAACTCCTACAATGAGCAGTTCTTC. It encodes CASRYRGNSYNEQFF.

The chain is built from TRBV24-1 and TRBJ2-1; a possible D gene is TRBD2 (6 bases). Germline lookup yields CDR1 KGHDR and CDR2 SFDVKD. This CDR3 is built from 13 residues. V dropped 5 bases and J dropped 6 bases, with 10 bases sitting between them. The CDR3 DNA reads as TGTGCCACCAGTGGTAAGGAGGGCAATGAGCAGTTCTTC. This translates into CATSGKEGNEQFF.

This sequence joins TRBV5-8 and TRBJ2-1; 8 bases map to TRBD2. This CDR3 region has 18 residues. V gave up 2 bases and J gave up 4 bases; unmatched junction bases: 14. Looked up from germline, CDR1 is SGHTS and CDR2 is YDEGEE. This CDR3 reads CASSLLSGSGSRYNEQFF. DNA of the CDR3: TGTGCCAGCAGCTTACTAAGCGGGAGTGGCTCAAGGTACAATGAGCAGTTCTTC.